The 24 T cell receptor beta chains reported below all come from one sample, sequenced in a study of regulatory T cells in long-lasting Graves disease. Noted time point: newly diagnosed GD, antithyroid drugs for less than 3 months. Isolated PBMC RNA provided the starting material for the TCR library. Combining iRepertoire HTBI primers with Arm-PCR of CDR3 regions, the authors built TCR beta libraries. MiXCR, applied by TCRdb to the multiplex PCR reads, yields one record per CDR3 protein. The repertoire includes some 410,000 distinct CDR3 sequences, about 16% of them detected once, and about 10% sits in the top ten. These data also featured in a second study, about T cells in Graves' hyperthyroidism and ophthalmopathy.

This specimen consisted of peripheral blood mononuclear cells (PBMCs), obtained at new diagnosis, from a patient treated with antithyroid drugs. The receptor source for this set is a woman in her twenties or thirties with Graves disease.

This clonotype was seen at least ten times. The chain joins TRBV28 to TRBJ2-7; TRBD2 might be the D (6 bases). The V gene lost 10 bases and the J gene lost 9 bases, with 22 bases spanning the gap. The CDR3 is 13 amino acids. Germline loops: CDR1 MDHEN, CDR2 SYDVKM. For the CDR3, the DNA is TGTGCCACCAACCCGGGAGCTCCCAGCCGGCAGTACTTC. The encoded protein is CATNPGAPSRQYF.

The rearrangement uses TRBV27 and TRBJ1-2; 10 bases line up with TRBD1. Per germline, CDR1 MNHEY and CDR2 SMNVEV (reference sequence). This CDR3 comprises 15 residues. The J segment lost 7 bases and the V segment lost 5 bases, leaving 10 bases of the junction unmatched. The CDR3, as DNA: TGTGCCAGCAGTGAGAGACAGGGGGCTACCCGTGGCTACACCTTC. Translation: CASSERQGATRGYTF.

The gene calls are TRBV29-1 and TRBJ2-1; 7 positions agree with TRBD2. Germline V CDR1 and CDR2: SQVTM, ANQGSEA. The CDR3 runs 14 residues. V lost 6 bases to trimming and J lost 7 bases; unmatched junction nucleotides: 12. The CDR3 sequence is CSVQAGTKGNEQFF. The DNA for the CDR3 is TGCAGCGTCCAGGCCGGGACTAAGGGGAATGAGCAGTTCTTC.

Ten or more counts support this clonotype. This chain connects TRBV19 to TRBJ1-1; D perhaps matches TRBD1 (6 bases). Germline V lookup: CDR1 LNHDA, CDR2 SQIVND (reference sequence). The CDR3 has 13 amino acids. The ends were cut back, 7 bases at V and 8 bases at J, with 17 bases in the middle. The CDR3 bases are TGTGCCAGTACCATCGGGGGCAGGATAGAAGCTTTCTTT. Translation gives CASTIGGRIEAFF.

Turning to this clonotype: Possible read error: a much larger clone is one base away. The chain recombines TRBV27 with TRBJ1-3; 7 positions match TRBD1. The CDR3 has 18 residues. CDR1 MNHEY and CDR2 SMNVEV come from the germline V gene (reference sequence). The CDR3 DNA reads TGTGCCAGCAGTTTATCCTTTGGACAGGCAAGCTCTGGAAACGCCATATATTTT. Translating gives CASSLSFGQASSGNAIYF.

A few counts support this clonotype. This chain uses TRBV20-1 with TRBJ2-7; no reliable D call. V shed 3 bases and J shed 3 bases, with 12 bases lying between them. Germline V gene data show CDR1 as DFQATT and CDR2 as SNEGSKA (reference sequence). The CDR3 is 13 residues long. DNA of the CDR3: TGCAGTGCTAGGCCCCCTACCCTCTACGAGCAGTACTTC. Amino acid sequence: CSARPPTLYEQYF.

At least ten counts were recorded for this clonotype. The chain uses TRBV28 and TRBJ2-7, with TRBD1 matching over 8 bases. Germline CDR1 and CDR2: MDHEN and SYDVKM. Trimming cost V 5 bases and J 2 bases; bases outside gene matches: 5. The CDR3 loop spans 14 amino acids. In DNA form, the CDR3 reads TGTGCCAGCAGTGGCCGGGACAGGACCTACGAGCAGTACTTC. Residues: CASSGRDRTYEQYF.

The chain employs TRBV5-1 and TRBJ2-2; 9 bases agree with TRBD1. J gave up 7 bases and V 4 bases, and 11 bases lay outside the gene matches. CDR1 is SGHRS and CDR2 is YFSETQ in the germline V gene. The CDR3 is 16 residues long. CDR3 sequence reads: CASSPLGQGMYGELFF. The CDR3 region has the DNA TGCGCCAGCAGCCCGCTGGGACAGGGAATGTACGGGGAGCTGTTTTTT.

The chain couples TRBV5-4 to TRBJ2-2; 11 bases are shared with TRBD1. The CDR3 loop spans 15 amino acids. Trimming took 7 bases from V and 4 from J; bases not matched to a gene: 6. Per the germline V gene, CDR1 is SGHNT and CDR2 is YYREEE (reference sequence). CDR3 nucleotides: TGTGCCAGCGTCTCCGGGACAGGGGGCACCGGGGAGCTGTTTTTT. This sequence encodes CASVSGTGGTGELFF.

For this clonotype: Sequence at one end of the junction differs from germline and may be a read error. The chain carries TRBV5-1 and TRBJ2-7, with unresolved D. CDR3 length: 12 residues. Germline CDR1 and CDR2: SGHRS and YFSETQ. Here the CDR3 DNA reads TGCGCCAGCAGCCCCCAGGTGGGCGAGCTGTACTTC. It specifies CASSPQVGELYF.

As concerns this clonotype: A read error likely explains this, since a far larger clone differs by one base. The CDR3 here is CASRTEMDSPLHF. CDR3 DNA sequence: TGTGCCAGCAGGACAGAGATGGATTCACCCCTCCACTTT. The V call is TRBV12-3 or TRBV12-4, the J call TRBJ1-6, with D maybe TRBD1 (5 bases). The CDR3 runs to 13 residues. Trimming took 6 bases from V and 8 from J, leaving 11 bases between them.

Note on this clonotype: This may be a read error, as it is one base from a much larger clone. The chain has TRBV6-1 and TRBJ2-1; 9 bases agree with TRBD2. Germline V CDR1 and CDR2: MNHNS, SASEGT. The V segment lost 6 bases and the J segment 6 bases; nucleotides outside the gene matches: 18. The CDR3 length is 18 residues. The CDR3 is CASSHWGSGSVLGNEQFF. The CDR3 region has the DNA TGTGCCAGCAGCCACTGGGGTAGCGGGAGTGTCTTGGGCAATGAGCAGTTCTTC.

This clonotype showed up many times. This chain joins TRBV10-3 and TRBJ2-1, with TRBD1 matching 7 bases. Germline lookup yields CDR1 ENHRY and CDR2 SYGVKD. Trimming cost V 4 bases and J 2 bases; bases outside gene matches: 5. The CDR3 has 15 residues. CDR3 nucleotides: TGTGCCATCAGTGCCCGGACAGGAGCCTACAATGAGCAGTTCTTC. Translated, it gives CAISARTGAYNEQFF.

This clonotype was picked up many times. CDR3 sequence reads: CASTDSGVGTDTQYF. Written as DNA, the CDR3 is TGTGCCAGCACCGACTCCGGGGTAGGGACAGATACGCAGTATTTT. This sequence joins TRBV28 and TRBJ2-3; a possible D gene is TRBD2 (5 bases). Germline V gene data show CDR1 as MDHEN and CDR2 as SYDVKM. V was pared by 7 bases and J by 3 bases, with 17 bases between. The CDR3 runs to 15 residues.

The sample holds many counts of this clonotype. This chain joins TRBV19 and TRBJ1-5; D possibly corresponds to TRBD1 (5 bases). The V end was cut by 7 bases, the J end by 4 bases, with 20 bases between. Germline loops: CDR1 LNHDA, CDR2 SQIVND (reference sequence). This CDR3 contains 16 residues. CDR3 sequence: CASTHRGGGRNQPQHF. The DNA of the CDR3 is TGTGCCAGTACCCATCGGGGGGGGGGACGAAATCAGCCCCAGCATTTT. Complete variable domain (other parts from reference TRBV19 and TRBJ1-5): DGGITQSPKYLFRKEGQNVTLSCEQNLNHDAMYWYRQDPGQGLRLIYYSQIVNDFQKGDIAEGYSVSREKKESFPLTVTSAQKNPTAFYLCASTHRGGGRNQPQHFGDGTRLSIL.

This clonotype was counted a few times. The chain carries TRBV29-1 and TRBJ2-6; no definite D call. Germline V gene lookup returns CDR1 SQVTM and CDR2 ANQGSEA. This CDR3 contains 16 residues. Between the trimmed V and J ends, which lost 4 bases and 0 bases, there was a span of 13 bases. The DNA for the CDR3 is TGCAGCGTTGCCCCCCGTCTGAGCTCTGGGGCCAACGTCCTGACTTTC. Its protein product is CSVAPRLSSGANVLTF.

At least ten counts were recorded for this clonotype. CDR3 sequence (DNA): TGTGCCAGCAGCTTAGATGGAGGGTCATCGGGTTATGGCTACACCTTC. Protein: CASSLDGGSSGYGYTF. The chain employs TRBV7-9 and TRBJ1-2, with no clear D. This CDR3 is built from 16 residues. The V gene lost 1 base and the J gene lost 5 bases, with 17 bases spanning the gap. Germline lookup yields CDR1 SEHNR and CDR2 FQNEAQ (reference sequence).

This clonotype was recorded many times. This chain joins TRBV2 and TRBJ1-2; TRBD1 aligns across 9 bases. The CDR3 is 15 amino acids. Trimming at V came to 3 bases and at J to 3 bases, leaving 5 bases not matched to a gene. Germline CDR1 is SNHLY and CDR2 is FYNNEI. CDR3 loop: CASSDRTGEDYGYTF. DNA for the CDR3: TGTGCCAGCAGTGATAGGACAGGGGAGGACTATGGCTACACCTTC.

This clonotype showed up many times. The chain links TRBV20-1 to TRBJ2-3; 8 bases line up with TRBD1. The V segment lost 5 bases and the J segment 1 base; nucleotides outside the gene matches: 8. CDR1 and CDR2 (germline): DFQATT, SNEGSKA (reference sequence). CDR3 length: 15 residues. CDR3 coding DNA: TGCAGTGCTTCCTTTCCGGGACAGGGCACAGATACGCAGTATTTT. Translated, it gives CSASFPGQGTDTQYF.

The chain uses TRBV20-1 and TRBJ1-4; weak D call: TRBD1 (5 bases). The CDR3 sequence is 16 residues long. Germline V gives CDR1 DFQATT, CDR2 SNEGSKA (reference sequence). Trimming left V 0 bases short and J 8 bases short, with 19 bases between. The CDR3 reads CSARDIMTGRQEKLFF. DNA of the CDR3: TGCAGTGCTAGAGATATAATGACGGGACGGCAAGAAAAACTGTTTTTT.

This clonotype was observed at least ten times. V and J are TRBV28 and TRBJ2-1; D is ambiguous. This CDR3 has 14 amino acids. Germline V gene sequence: CDR1 MDHEN, CDR2 SYDVKM. Trimming left V 5 bases short and J 0 bases short, with 8 bases between. CDR3 loop: CASSPLSSYNEQFF. The CDR3 DNA reads as TGTGCCAGCAGTCCCTTGAGCTCCTACAATGAGCAGTTCTTC. The whole variable domain, remainder taken from reference TRBV28 and TRBJ2-1, is DVKVTQSSRYLVKRTGEKVFLECVQDMDHENMFWYRQDPGLGLRLIYFSYDVKMKEKGDIPEGYSVSREKKERFSLILESASTNQTSMYLCASSPLSSYNEQFFGPGTRLTVL.

A remark on this clonotype: A much larger clone is a single base away; this may be a read error. The chain joins TRBV13 to TRBJ2-7, with D perhaps matching TRBD1 (5 bases). V was pared by 4 bases and J by 9 bases, with 10 bases between. CDR1 PRHDT and CDR2 FYEKMQ come from the germline V gene (reference sequence). This CDR3 region has 11 residues. CDR3 nucleotide sequence: TGTGCCAGCAGCTACAGGAATAGGCAGTACTTC. Its translation: CASSYRNRQYF. The variable domain in full, completed from reference TRBV13 and TRBJ2-7, reads AAGVIQSPRHLIKEKRETATLKCYPIPRHDTVYWYQQGPGQDPQFLISFYEKMQSDKGSIPDRFSAQQFSDYHSELNMSSLELGDSALYFCASSYRNRQYFGPGTRLTVT.

The J gene is TRBJ2-7, the V gene TRBV18; the D is unclear. The CDR3 spans 12 residues. The V end lost 1 base, the J end lost 5 bases, and 6 bases lay between the germline ends. Germline CDR1 is KGHSH and CDR2 is LQKENI. For the CDR3, the DNA is TGTGCCAGCTCACCACGACCGGACGAGCAGTACTTC. Its protein product is CASSPRPDEQYF.

Turning to this clonotype: A much bigger clone sits one base away, suggesting this may be a read error. The chain employs TRBV5-5 and TRBJ2-3; 12 nucleotides match TRBD1. The J call is doubtful: the DNA matches TRBJ2-7 better. CDR3 length: 18 residues. Germline V gives CDR1 SGHKS, CDR2 YYEKEE (reference sequence). CDR3 sequence (DNA): TGTGCCAGCAGCCCGGGACAGGGGGCTTTAAGGGGCTCCTACGGGCAGTACTTC. Residues: CASSPGQGALRGSYGQYF.